This T cell receptor beta chain came from a study of blood T cell repertoires in COVID-19. Recruits, aged roughly 18 to 100 years, lived in 20 to 30 US areas. Methods used by the authors: Estimation of nucleated cell counts was performed using reference gene primer amplification. Using immunoSEQ multiplex PCR, the repertoire was profiled, and TCRdb retains in-frame clones only, with some absent. The DNA was the basis for D and trimming; V, J and clone size are from that table. The table lists hundreds of thousands of clones, roughly 89% of them singletons. The source of this sequence is a man between 60 and 75 years old who had recovered from COVID-19. The sequencing input was PBMCs or T cells enriched from blood (not recorded which).

The CDR3 region is CASSPGGYTEQYF. For the CDR3, the DNA is TGTGCCAGCAGTCCTGGGGGGTACACCGAGCAGTACTTC. The chain uses TRBV28 and TRBJ2-7, with D perhaps TRBD2 (6 bases). CDR3 size: 13 residues. V was trimmed by 5 bases and J by 6 bases, leaving 14 bases between them. Germline CDR1 reads MDHEN; CDR2 reads SYDVKM. The variable domain in full, completed from reference TRBV28 and TRBJ2-7, reads DVKVTQSSRYLVKRTGEKVFLECVQDMDHENMFWYRQDPGLGLRLIYFSYDVKMKEKGDIPEGYSVSREKKERFSLILESASTNQTSMYLCASSPGGYTEQYFGPGTRLTVT.